The rows below give T cell receptor beta chains drawn from one sample of a study of blood T cell repertoires in COVID-19. Method: immunoSEQ multiplex PCR; TCRdb's copy keeps in-frame clones and lacks some. Of about 39,000 clones in the sample, 85% were seen once. Sequencing was carried out using peripheral blood. These TCRs come from a man aged 55-75 years with acute or convalescent COVID-19. Each CDR3 is given with its conserved first and last residue. A D gene is named only where the DNA matches it firmly. Some rows mark clone size as missing; the rest say once, few, many or name a class of expanded clone.

D: .; size: .; V: TRBV7-9; J: TRBJ2-1; DNA: TGTGCCAGCAGCCCCGGGAGCCTATCCTACAATGAGCAGTTCTTC; CDR3: CASSPGSLSYNEQFF
D: TRBD1; size: .; V: TRBV12-3/TRBV12-4; J: TRBJ1-6; DNA: TGTGCCAGCAGTGGACAGGGTATCAGCGCCCTCCACTTT; CDR3: CASSGQGISALHF
D: TRBD1; size: .; V: TRBV28; J: TRBJ2-7; DNA: TGTGCCAGCAGGGACAGGGGCTACGAGCAGTACTTC; CDR3: CASRDRGYEQYF
D: TRBD2; size: .; V: TRBV11-3; J: TRBJ2-1; DNA: TGTGCCAGCAGCTCGGGACTAGCGGGAGGGCACAATGAGCAGTTCTTC; CDR3: CASSSGLAGGHNEQFF
D: TRBD2; size: .; V: TRBV2; J: TRBJ2-5; DNA: TGTGCCAGCAGGGAGCGGGGGGGCCTGGAGACCCAGTACTTC; CDR3: CASRERGGLETQYF
D: TRBD1; size: .; V: TRBV30; J: TRBJ1-2; DNA: TGTGCCTGCGTACAGGGGAACTATGGCTACACCTTC; CDR3: CACVQGNYGYTF
D: TRBD1; size: .; V: TRBV11-2; J: TRBJ2-7; DNA: TGTGCCAGCAGCCCCCGGACAGGACCCTACGAGCAGTACTTC; CDR3: CASSPRTGPYEQYF
D: .; size: .; V: TRBV5-1; J: TRBJ2-1; DNA: TGCGCCAGCAGCTTGTCCCCCCCGTACAATGAGCAGTTCTTC; CDR3: CASSLSPPYNEQFF
D: TRBD2; size: few; V: TRBV7-2; J: TRBJ2-2; DNA: TGTGCCAGCAGCGTACTAGCGGGGGGCACCGGGGAGCTGTTTTTT; CDR3: CASSVLAGGTGELFF
D: .; size: .; V: TRBV29-1; J: TRBJ2-1; DNA: TGCAGCGTTGAAGCAGGGGACTCCTACAATGAGCAGTTCTTC; CDR3: CSVEAGDSYNEQFF
D: .; size: few; V: TRBV11-2; J: TRBJ1-6; DNA: TGTGCCAGCAGCCTGCTACAGGGATCCTATAATTCACCCCTCCACTTT; CDR3: CASSLLQGSYNSPLHF
D: TRBD1; size: .; V: TRBV6-2/TRBV6-3; J: TRBJ1-6; DNA: TGTGCCAGCAGTCTCCTTGGACAGGACAGTTCACCCCTCCACTTT; CDR3: CASSLLGQDSSPLHF
D: .; size: .; V: TRBV6-2/TRBV6-3; J: TRBJ2-3; DNA: TGTGCCAGCAGTTCGAAGGAGGGCACAGATACGCAGTATTTT; CDR3: CASSSKEGTDTQYF
D: .; size: .; V: TRBV19; J: TRBJ2-2; DNA: TGTGCCAGTAGTAACCAGGGGACCACCGGGGAGCTGTTTTTT; CDR3: CASSNQGTTGELFF
D: .; size: .; V: TRBV30; J: TRBJ2-7; DNA: TGTGCCTGGAGTGTAGGCGGCGAGCAGTACTTC; CDR3: CAWSVGGEQYF
D: .; size: .; V: TRBV20-1; J: TRBJ2-7; DNA: TGCAGTGCTAGAGCCCGCGAGCAGTACTTC; CDR3: CSARAREQYF
D: .; size: .; V: TRBV27; J: TRBJ1-2; DNA: TGTGCCAGCAGGAGAGATGTCTCAATGGATGGCTACACCTTC; CDR3: CASRRDVSMDGYTF
D: .; size: .; V: TRBV5-1; J: TRBJ2-3; DNA: TGCGCCAGCAGCGGGGGGAGTTCCACGCAGTATTTT; CDR3: CASSGGSSTQYF
D: .; size: once; V: TRBV6-5; J: TRBJ2-1; DNA: TGTGCCAGCAGTACCTTTAGCGGCCCCTACAATGAGCAGTTCTTC; CDR3: CASSTFSGPYNEQFF
D: .; size: .; V: TRBV11-2; J: TRBJ1-6; DNA: TGTGCCAGCAGCTTCGGTCGGTCCTATAATTCACCCCTCCACTTT; CDR3: CASSFGRSYNSPLHF
D: TRBD1; size: .; V: TRBV20-1; J: TRBJ1-1; DNA: TGCAGTCCCGTAGGGGGCGCTGAAGCTTTCTTT; CDR3: CSPVGGAEAFF
D: TRBD1; size: .; V: TRBV9; J: TRBJ2-7; DNA: TGTGCCAGCAGCGTAGGGACAGGGGTCTACTACGAGCAGTACTTC; CDR3: CASSVGTGVYYEQYF
D: TRBD2; size: .; V: TRBV28; J: TRBJ2-4; DNA: TGTGCCAGCAGTTTAGCGGGAGTGGGAGCCAAAAACATTCAGTACTTC; CDR3: CASSLAGVGAKNIQYF
D: .; size: .; V: TRBV13; J: TRBJ2-4; DNA: TGTGCCAGCAGCATCCGGGGGGCGGGAACCAAAAACATTCAGTACTTC; CDR3: CASSIRGAGTKNIQYF
D: .; size: once; V: TRBV12-3/TRBV12-4; J: TRBJ1-2; DNA: TGTGCCAGCAGTTTGGGGCGAAGGGGCTACACCTTC; CDR3: CASSLGRRGYTF
D: TRBD1; size: .; V: TRBV6-5; J: TRBJ1-2; DNA: TGTGCCAGCAGGCGGGGACAGGGGGCGGGAGGCTACACCTTC; CDR3: CASRRGQGAGGYTF
D: TRBD1; size: .; V: TRBV3-1/TRBV3-2; J: TRBJ1-1; DNA: TGTGCCAGCAGCCAAGGGGAGGTTATTAGACAGGGGGCAGAGGCTTTCTTT; CDR3: CASSQGEVIRQGAEAFF
D: TRBD1; size: .; V: TRBV18; J: TRBJ2-1; DNA: TGTGCCAGCTCACCACCGGGACAGGGGCCAACCTACAATGAGCAGTTCTTC; CDR3: CASSPPGQGPTYNEQFF
D: TRBD2; size: .; V: TRBV7-9; J: TRBJ2-1; DNA: TGTGCCAGCAGCTTAGCGGGAGGGCGGAATGAGCAGTTCTTC; CDR3: CASSLAGGRNEQFF
D: .; size: .; V: TRBV7-8; J: TRBJ2-7; DNA: TGTGCCAGCAGCGTGGAGGCACCTCTATGGCAGTACTTC; CDR3: CASSVEAPLWQYF
D: TRBD1; size: .; V: TRBV5-6; J: TRBJ1-1; DNA: TGTGCCAGCAGCTTGTACACAGGGGGGGGAGGGAAACCCACTGAAGCTTTCTTT; CDR3: CASSLYTGGGGKPTEAFF
D: TRBD1; size: .; V: TRBV25-1; J: TRBJ1-4; DNA: TGTGCCAGCAGTCCTCGGGCAGGGGGCGCACGTGAAAAACTGTTTTTT; CDR3: CASSPRAGGAREKLFF
D: TRBD2; size: .; V: TRBV6-5; J: TRBJ2-3; DNA: TGTGCCAGCACCCTAGCGGGACGCGCAGATACGCAGTATTTT; CDR3: CASTLAGRADTQYF